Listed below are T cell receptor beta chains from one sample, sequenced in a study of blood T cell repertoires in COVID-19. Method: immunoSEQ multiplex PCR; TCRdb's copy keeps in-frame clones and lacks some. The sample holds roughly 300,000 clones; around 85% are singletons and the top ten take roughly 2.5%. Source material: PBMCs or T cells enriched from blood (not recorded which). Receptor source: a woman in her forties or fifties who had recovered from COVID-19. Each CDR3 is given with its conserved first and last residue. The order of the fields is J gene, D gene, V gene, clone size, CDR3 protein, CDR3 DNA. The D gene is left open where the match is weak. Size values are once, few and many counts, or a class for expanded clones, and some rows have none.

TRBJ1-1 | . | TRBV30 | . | CAWNADRRNTEAFF | TGTGCCTGGAACGCCGACAGGCGGAACACTGAAGCTTTCTTT
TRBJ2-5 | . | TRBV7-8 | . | CASSLGAAQETQYF | TGTGCCAGCAGCTTAGGGGCAGCTCAAGAGACCCAGTACTTC
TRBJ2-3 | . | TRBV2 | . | CASSYTDTQYF | TGTGCCAGCAGCTACACAGATACGCAGTATTTT
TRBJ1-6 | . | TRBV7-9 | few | CASSFVSYNSPLHF | TGTGCCAGCAGCTTCGTATCCTATAATTCACCCCTCCACTTT
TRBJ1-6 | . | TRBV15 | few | CATSRDSEWLVNSPLHF | TGTGCCACCAGCAGAGATTCCGAGTGGTTGGTTAATTCACCCCTCCACTTT
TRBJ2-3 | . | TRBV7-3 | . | CASSLNGREGGTQYF | TGTGCCAGCAGCTTAAATGGCAGGGAAGGGGGTACGCAGTATTTT
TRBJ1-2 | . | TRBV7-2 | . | CASSLPGGVYGYTF | TGTGCCAGCAGCTTACCGGGGGGGGTATATGGCTACACCTTC
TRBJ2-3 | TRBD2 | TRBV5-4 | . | CASSRLAGGVDTQYF | TGTGCCAGCAGCAGACTAGCGGGAGGGGTAGATACGCAGTATTTT
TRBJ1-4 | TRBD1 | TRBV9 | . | CASSVGDRGLSGEKLFF | TGTGCCAGCAGCGTAGGGGACAGGGGGCTGTCGGGTGAAAAACTGTTTTTT
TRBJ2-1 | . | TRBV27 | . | CASNGGLSYNEQFF | TGTGCCAGCAACGGGGGTCTCTCCTACAATGAGCAGTTCTTC
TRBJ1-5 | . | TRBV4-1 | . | CASSQDVSRGPQHF | TGCGCCAGCAGCCAGGACGTTTCCAGGGGGCCCCAGCATTTT
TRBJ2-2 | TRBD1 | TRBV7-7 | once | CASSPGTGRTGELFF | TGTGCCAGCAGCCCCGGGACAGGGCGGACCGGGGAGCTGTTTTTT
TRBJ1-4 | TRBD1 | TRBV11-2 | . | CASRLGQLNEKLFF | TGTGCCAGCAGGTTGGGACAGCTTAATGAAAAACTGTTTTTT
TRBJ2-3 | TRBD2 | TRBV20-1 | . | CSASPLAGPLSTDTQYF | TGCAGTGCTAGTCCGCTAGCGGGGCCCCTAAGCACAGATACGCAGTATTTT
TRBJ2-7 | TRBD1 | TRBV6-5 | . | CASSFTGGIYEQYF | TGTGCCAGCAGTTTTACAGGGGGAATCTACGAGCAGTACTTC
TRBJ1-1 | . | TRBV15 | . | CATSMGGENTEAFF | TGTGCCACCAGCATGGGGGGTGAGAACACTGAAGCTTTCTTT
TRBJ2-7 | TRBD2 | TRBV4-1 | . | CASSHAGTSGNYEQYF | TGCGCCAGCAGCCACGCCGGGACTAGCGGAAACTACGAGCAGTACTTC
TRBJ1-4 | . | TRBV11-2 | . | CASSLDRRDREKLFF | TGTGCCAGCAGCTTAGATCGGAGGGATCGGGAAAAACTGTTTTTT
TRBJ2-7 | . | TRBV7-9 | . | CASSYGTSGEQYF | TGTGCCAGCAGCTACGGGACATCGGGCGAGCAGTACTTC
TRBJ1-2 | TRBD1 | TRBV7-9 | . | CASRGTGGDYGYTF | TGTGCCAGCAGAGGGACAGGGGGGGACTATGGCTACACCTTC
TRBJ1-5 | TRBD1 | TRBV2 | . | CASRPGQGAPGNQPQHF | TGTGCCAGCAGACCGGGACAGGGGGCGCCTGGCAATCAGCCCCAGCATTTT
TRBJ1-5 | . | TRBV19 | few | CASSLKGGDNQPQHF | TGTGCCAGTAGTTTAAAGGGAGGGGACAATCAGCCCCAGCATTTT
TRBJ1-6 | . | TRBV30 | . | CACNEGISDSPLHF | TGTGCCTGTAACGAGGGTATTTCTGATTCACCCCTCCACTTT
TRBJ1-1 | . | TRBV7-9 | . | CASSREGREAFF | TGTGCCAGCAGCCGGGAGGGCCGAGAAGCTTTCTTT
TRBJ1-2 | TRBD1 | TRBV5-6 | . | CASSLEQGNYGYTF | TGTGCCAGCAGCTTGGAACAGGGGAACTATGGCTACACCTTC
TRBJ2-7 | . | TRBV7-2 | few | CASSPAGPQFYEQYF | TGTGCCAGCAGCCCGGCAGGCCCCCAATTCTACGAGCAGTACTTC
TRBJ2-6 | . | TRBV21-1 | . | CASSKAKPRVGRANVLTF | TGTGCCAGCAGCAAAGCCAAACCGCGGGTAGGTAGGGCCAACGTCCTGACTTTC
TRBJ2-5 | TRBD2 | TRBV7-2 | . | CASSFTGLAGETQYF | TGTGCCAGCAGCTTCACCGGACTAGCGGGGGAGACCCAGTACTTC
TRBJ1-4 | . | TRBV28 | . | CASSLGGSRRVELFF | TGTGCCAGCAGTTTAGGAGGGAGCCGACGGGTGGAACTGTTTTTT
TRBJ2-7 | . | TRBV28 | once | CASSLFRGAYEQYF | TGTGCCAGCAGTTTGTTTAGGGGCGCTTATGAGCAGTACTTC
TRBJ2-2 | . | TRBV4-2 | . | CASSQDFRANTGELFF | TGTGCCAGCAGCCAAGATTTCCGGGCGAACACCGGGGAGCTGTTTTTT
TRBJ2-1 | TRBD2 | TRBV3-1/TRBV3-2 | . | CASSQEGLAGVSSYNEQFF | TGTGCCAGCAGCCAAGAAGGCCTAGCGGGAGTTAGCTCCTACAATGAGCAGTTCTTC
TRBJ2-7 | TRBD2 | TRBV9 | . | CASSASGLASEQYF | TGTGCCAGCAGCGCTTCGGGACTAGCATCCGAGCAGTACTTC
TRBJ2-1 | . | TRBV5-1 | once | CASSLGSSDREQFF | TGCGCCAGCAGCTTGGGTAGCTCCGACCGAGAGCAGTTCTTC
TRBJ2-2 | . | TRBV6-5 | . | CASSYGRARATGELFF | TGTGCCAGCAGTTACGGGCGAGCTCGTGCCACCGGGGAGCTGTTTTTT
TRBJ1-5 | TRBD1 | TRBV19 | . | CASSIETGRGNQPQHF | TGTGCCAGTAGTATCGAGACAGGGCGAGGCAATCAGCCCCAGCATTTT
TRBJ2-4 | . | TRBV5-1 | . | CASSLSGDIQYF | TGCGCCAGCAGCTTGTCCGGGGACATTCAGTACTTC
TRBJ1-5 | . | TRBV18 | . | CASSPGRGEPQHF | TGTGCCAGCTCACCAGGGAGGGGAGAGCCCCAGCATTTT
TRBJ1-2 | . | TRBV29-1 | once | CSVRTLTDNYGYTF | TGCAGCGTCAGGACACTAACAGATAACTATGGCTACACCTTC
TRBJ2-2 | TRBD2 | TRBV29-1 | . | CSVELATSQTGELFF | TGCAGCGTTGAATTGGCGACTAGCCAAACCGGGGAGCTGTTTTTT
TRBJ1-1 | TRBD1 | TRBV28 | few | CASRETGPVNTEAFF | TGTGCCAGCAGGGAGACAGGGCCTGTGAACACTGAAGCTTTCTTT